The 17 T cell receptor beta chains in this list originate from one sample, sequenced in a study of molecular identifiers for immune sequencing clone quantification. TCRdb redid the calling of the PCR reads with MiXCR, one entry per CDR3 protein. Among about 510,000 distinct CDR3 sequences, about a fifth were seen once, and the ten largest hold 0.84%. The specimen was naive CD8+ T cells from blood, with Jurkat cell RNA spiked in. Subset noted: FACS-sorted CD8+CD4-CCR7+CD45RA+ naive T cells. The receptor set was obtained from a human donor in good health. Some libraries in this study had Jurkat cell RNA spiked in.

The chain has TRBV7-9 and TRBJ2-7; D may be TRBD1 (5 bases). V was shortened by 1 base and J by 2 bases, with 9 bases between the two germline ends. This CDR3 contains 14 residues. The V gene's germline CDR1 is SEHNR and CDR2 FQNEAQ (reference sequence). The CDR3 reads CASSLVGRAYEQYF. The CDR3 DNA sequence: TGTGCCAGCAGCTTAGTGGGCAGGGCCTACGAGCAGTACTTC.

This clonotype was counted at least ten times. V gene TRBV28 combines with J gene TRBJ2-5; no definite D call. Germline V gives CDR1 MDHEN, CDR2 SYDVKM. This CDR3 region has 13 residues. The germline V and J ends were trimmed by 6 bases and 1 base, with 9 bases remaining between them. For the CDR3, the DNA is TGTGCCAGCAGGCGACTTTTCCAAGAGACCCAGTACTTC. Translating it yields CASRRLFQETQYF.

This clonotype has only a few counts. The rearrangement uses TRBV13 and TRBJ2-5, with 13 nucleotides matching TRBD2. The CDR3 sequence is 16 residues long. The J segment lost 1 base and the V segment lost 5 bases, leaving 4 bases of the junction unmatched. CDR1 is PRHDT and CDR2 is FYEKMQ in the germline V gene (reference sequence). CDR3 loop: CASSPTSGGSQETQYF. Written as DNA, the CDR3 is TGTGCCAGCAGCCCGACTAGCGGGGGGTCCCAAGAGACCCAGTACTTC.

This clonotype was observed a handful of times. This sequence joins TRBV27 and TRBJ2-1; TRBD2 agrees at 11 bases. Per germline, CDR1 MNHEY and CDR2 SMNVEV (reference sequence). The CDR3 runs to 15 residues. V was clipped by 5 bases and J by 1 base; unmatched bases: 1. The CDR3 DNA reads TGTGCCAGCAGTCCTAGCGGGGGGTCCTACAATGAGCAGTTCTTC. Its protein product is CASSPSGGSYNEQFF.

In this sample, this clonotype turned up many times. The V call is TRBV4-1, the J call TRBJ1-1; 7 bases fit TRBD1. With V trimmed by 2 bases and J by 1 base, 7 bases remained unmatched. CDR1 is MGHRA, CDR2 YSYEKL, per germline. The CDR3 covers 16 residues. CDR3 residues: CASSQSGQASNTEAFF. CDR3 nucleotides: TGCGCCAGCAGCCAATCTGGACAGGCCTCGAACACTGAAGCTTTCTTT.

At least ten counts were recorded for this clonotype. The DNA of the CDR3 is TGTGCCAGCAGTTTATACTCGGTTCCCGGCTACGAGCAGTACTTC. Its translation is CASSLYSVPGYEQYF. This chain joins TRBV28 and TRBJ2-7; D call uncertain. The CDR3 runs 15 residues. Germline V gene sequence: CDR1 MDHEN, CDR2 SYDVKM. The germline V and J ends were trimmed by 1 base and 3 bases, with 13 bases remaining between them.

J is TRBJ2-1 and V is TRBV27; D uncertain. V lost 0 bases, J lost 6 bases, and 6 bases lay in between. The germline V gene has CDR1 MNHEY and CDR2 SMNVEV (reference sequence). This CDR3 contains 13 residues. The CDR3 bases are TGTGCCAGCAGTTTATCCAGCCGCAATGAGCAGTTCTTC. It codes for CASSLSSRNEQFF.

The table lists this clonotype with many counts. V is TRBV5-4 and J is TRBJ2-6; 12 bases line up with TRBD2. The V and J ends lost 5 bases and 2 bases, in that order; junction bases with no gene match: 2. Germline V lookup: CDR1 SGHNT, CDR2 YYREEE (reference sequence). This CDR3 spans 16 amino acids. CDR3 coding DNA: TGTGCCAGCAGGACTAGCGGGAGCACTGGGGCCAACGTCCTGACTTTC. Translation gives CASRTSGSTGANVLTF.

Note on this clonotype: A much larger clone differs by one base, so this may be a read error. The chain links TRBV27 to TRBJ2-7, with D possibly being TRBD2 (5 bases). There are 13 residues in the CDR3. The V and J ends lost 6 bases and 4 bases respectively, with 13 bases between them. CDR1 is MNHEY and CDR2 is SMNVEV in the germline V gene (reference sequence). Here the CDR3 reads CASRVGVGYEQYF. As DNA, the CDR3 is TGTGCCAGCAGGGTGGGAGTAGGGTACGAGCAGTACTTC.

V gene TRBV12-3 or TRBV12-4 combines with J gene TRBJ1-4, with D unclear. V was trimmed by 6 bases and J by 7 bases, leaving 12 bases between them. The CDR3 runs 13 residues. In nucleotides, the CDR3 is TGTGCCAGCAGGGTCGGTCTAGGTGAAAAACTGTTTTTT. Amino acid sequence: CASRVGLGEKLFF.

The CDR3 sequence is CASRATGLVADTQYF. CDR3 coding DNA: TGTGCCAGCAGAGCGACGGGACTAGTGGCAGATACGCAGTATTTT. This chain joins TRBV6-5 and TRBJ2-3, with 8 nucleotides matching TRBD2. CDR3 length: 15 amino acids. V shed 6 bases and J 4 bases; nucleotides not matched to a gene: 9. Per germline, CDR1 MNHEY and CDR2 SVGAGI.

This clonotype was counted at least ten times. Here the CDR3 reads CSATFRAGAGEQYF. In nucleotides, the CDR3 is TGCAGTGCTACATTCCGAGCGGGGGCGGGAGAGCAGTACTTC. The chain uses TRBV20-1 and TRBJ2-7; TRBD2 matches 8 bases. J gave up 7 bases and V 4 bases, and 12 bases lay outside the gene matches. Per germline, CDR1 DFQATT and CDR2 SNEGSKA (reference sequence). This CDR3 is 14 amino acids long.

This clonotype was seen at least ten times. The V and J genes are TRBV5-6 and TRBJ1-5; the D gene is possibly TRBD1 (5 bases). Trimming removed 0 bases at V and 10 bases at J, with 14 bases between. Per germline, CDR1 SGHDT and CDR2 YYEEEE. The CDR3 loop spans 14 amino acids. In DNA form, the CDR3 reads TGTGCCAGCAGCTTGGGGAGGGGCCTTCAACCCCAGCATTTT. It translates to CASSLGRGLQPQHF. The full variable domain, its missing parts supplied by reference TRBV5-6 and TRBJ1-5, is DAGVTQSPTHLIKTRGQQVTLRCSPKSGHDTVSWYQQALGQGPQFIFQYYEEEERQRGNFPDRFSGHQFPNYSSELNVNALLLGDSALYLCASSLGRGLQPQHFGDGTRLSIL.

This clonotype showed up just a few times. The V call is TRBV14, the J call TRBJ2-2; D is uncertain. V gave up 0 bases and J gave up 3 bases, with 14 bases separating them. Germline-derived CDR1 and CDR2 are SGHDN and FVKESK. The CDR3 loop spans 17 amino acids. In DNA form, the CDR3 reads TGTGCCAGCAGCCAAGATGGGCACCCCGGCTACACCGGGGAGCTGTTTTTT. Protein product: CASSQDGHPGYTGELFF.

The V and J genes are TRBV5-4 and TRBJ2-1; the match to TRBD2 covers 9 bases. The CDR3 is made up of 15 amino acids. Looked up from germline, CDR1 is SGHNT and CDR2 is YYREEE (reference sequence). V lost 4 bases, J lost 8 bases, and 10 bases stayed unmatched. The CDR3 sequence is CASSQQRGVLDEQFF. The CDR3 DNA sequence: TGTGCCAGCAGCCAGCAGCGGGGGGTTCTCGATGAGCAGTTCTTC.

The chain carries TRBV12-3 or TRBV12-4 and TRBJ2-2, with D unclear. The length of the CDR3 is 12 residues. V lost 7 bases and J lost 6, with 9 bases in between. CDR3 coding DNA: TGTGCCAGCACCGAAATCGCCGGGGAGCTGTTTTTT. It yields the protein CASTEIAGELFF.

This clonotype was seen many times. The CDR3 spells CASREIAGESTDTQYF. Written as DNA, the CDR3 is TGTGCCAGCAGGGAGATAGCGGGGGAGAGCACAGATACGCAGTATTTT. The genes are TRBV12-3 or TRBV12-4 and TRBJ2-3, with 9 bases aligning to TRBD2. J was trimmed by 0 bases and V by 6 bases; bases with no gene match: 7. The CDR3 spans 16 residues.